The 3 T cell receptor beta chains reported below all come from one sample, sequenced in a study of blood T cells in healthy people across ages. For the second PCR, which ran for about 6 to 11 cycles, a sample-barcoded 5' primer and a J-beta primer mix were used. Via MiXCR, TCRdb re-called the 5' RACE reads, giving one row per CDR3 protein. In the table there are hundreds of thousands of distinct CDR3 sequences, approximately 52% of which are singletons. The source material was blood. The receptors come from a woman aged 80 or over in good health.

This clonotype was seen at least ten times. The genes are TRBV27 and TRBJ2-7; maybe TRBD2 (6 bases). The CDR3 has 14 residues. V gave up 7 bases and J gave up 8 bases, with 21 bases separating them. CDR1 and CDR2 (germline): MNHEY, SMNVEV (reference sequence). CDR3: CASKPLANPNQQYF. The CDR3 nucleotides read TGTGCCAGCAAGCCACTAGCCAACCCTAACCAGCAGTACTTC.

The genes are TRBV13 and TRBJ2-3; 12 bases map to TRBD2. Trimming cost V 1 base and J 0 bases; bases outside gene matches: 11. The CDR3 has 20 residues. Germline V gene sequence: CDR1 PRHDT, CDR2 FYEKMQ (reference sequence). The CDR3 protein is CASSLVASGREFYSTDTQYF. The CDR3 nucleotides are TGTGCCAGCAGCTTAGTCGCTAGCGGGAGGGAATTCTATAGCACAGATACGCAGTATTTT. Based on the CDR3 plus reference TRBV13 and TRBJ2-3, the full variable domain is AAGVIQSPRHLIKEKRETATLKCYPIPRHDTVYWYQQGPGQDPQFLISFYEKMQSDKGSIPDRFSAQQFSDYHSELNMSSLELGDSALYFCASSLVASGREFYSTDTQYFGPGTRLTVL.

This clonotype was counted once. A much larger clone sits a single nucleotide away, making a read error possible. The chain carries TRBV20-1 and TRBJ1-6; possibly TRBD1 for D (5 bases). Germline loops: CDR1 DFQATT, CDR2 SNEGSKA (reference sequence). This CDR3 has 14 residues. CDR3 protein: CSARPGSTNLPLHF. In DNA form, the CDR3 reads TGCAGTGCTAGACCAGGGAGCACTAATTTACCCCTCCACTTT.